Presented here are 20 T cell receptor beta chains from one specimen sequenced in a study of shared clonotypes between healthy human individuals. Some clones are missing from TCRdb's copy, which holds only in-frame ones; the method was immunoSEQ multiplex PCR. The data contain 950,000 to 1,300,000 clones, 75% of them seen just once; the ten biggest clones take up roughly 1.5%. The material sequenced was memory CD4+ T cells sorted from blood. Subset indicated: CD45RA-negative fraction. These receptors originate from a man between 18 and 35 years old in good health.

This clone has only one observation. The identical CDR3 is also encoded by other nucleotide sequences in the sample. The chain carries TRBV10-1 and TRBJ2-7; TRBD1 agrees at 7 bases. Germline V gene sequence: CDR1 WNHNN, CDR2 SYGVQD (reference sequence). The CDR3 is 14 residues long. J gave up 1 base and V 2 bases, and 2 bases lay outside the gene matches. The CDR3 protein is CASSEGTASYEQYF. CDR3 bases: TGCGCCAGCAGTGAGGGGACAGCATCCTACGAGCAGTACTTC.

This chain joins TRBV30 and TRBJ2-7; 7 bases match TRBD1. Looked up from germline, CDR1 is GTSNPN and CDR2 is SVGIG (reference sequence). The J segment lost 6 bases and the V segment lost 2 bases, leaving 13 bases of the junction unmatched. This CDR3 has 15 amino acids. The CDR3 sequence is CAWSKGQPPSGEQYF. DNA for the CDR3: TGTGCCTGGAGTAAGGGACAGCCTCCCTCGGGCGAGCAGTACTTC.

The rearrangement uses TRBV4-3 and TRBJ2-1; the D gene could be TRBD1 or TRBD2 (7 bases each). The CDR3 runs 14 residues. Germline CDR1 reads LGHNA; CDR2 reads YSLEER. V gave up 4 bases and J gave up 8 bases, with 15 bases separating them. The CDR3 DNA reads TGCGCCAGCAGCCGGCAGGGGGAGGGAGATGAGCAGTTCTTC. The encoded protein is CASSRQGEGDEQFF.

The rearrangement uses TRBV5-4 and TRBJ2-7; D is tentatively TRBD1 or TRBD2 (5 bases each). The germline V and J ends were trimmed by 2 bases and 5 bases, with 20 bases remaining between them. The CDR3 is made up of 16 amino acids. Germline CDR1 is SGHNT and CDR2 is YYREEE (reference sequence). The CDR3 spells CASSLIGVGLQDEQYF. The CDR3 DNA reads TGTGCCAGCAGCTTAATCGGGGTGGGGTTACAGGACGAGCAGTACTTC.

In this sample, this clone turned up a few times. The gene calls are TRBV10-3 and TRBJ1-5; D unresolved. CDR1 and CDR2 from the germline V gene are ENHRY and SYGVKD. The CDR3 is made up of 14 amino acids. V gave up 3 bases and J gave up 6 bases, with 12 bases separating them. The CDR3: CAISDSAFFQPQHF. The DNA for the CDR3 is TGTGCCATCAGTGATTCGGCATTCTTTCAGCCCCAGCATTTT.

This chain connects TRBV5-1 to TRBJ2-5, with a weak D call TRBD1 (5 bases). From germline, CDR1 is SGHRS and CDR2 YFSETQ. The length of the CDR3 is 14 residues. V lost 8 bases to trimming and J lost 1 base, with 15 bases between them. The CDR3 reads CASNRQGTQETQYF. The CDR3 nucleotides are TGCGCCAGTAACCGGCAGGGTACCCAAGAGACCCAGTACTTC.

The J gene is TRBJ1-1, the V gene TRBV6-5; D gene unclear. Germline V gives CDR1 MNHEY, CDR2 SVGAGI. CDR3 length equals 15 residues. Trimming took off 2 bases at V and 4 bases at J, with 14 bases between the two ends. CDR3 nucleotides: TGTGCCAGCAGTTACCGTGGACTGGGGAGCACTGAAGCTTTCTTT. Translating it yields CASSYRGLGSTEAFF.

The rearrangement joins TRBV27 to TRBJ1-2, with D tentatively TRBD1 (5 bases). Germline V gene lookup returns CDR1 MNHEY and CDR2 SMNVEV (reference sequence). The CDR3 has 16 residues. Trimming took off 2 bases at V and 1 base at J, with 14 bases between the two ends. CDR3 sequence reads: CASSLSGGTFNYGYTF. DNA of the CDR3: TGTGCCAGCAGTTTAAGCGGGGGTACTTTTAACTATGGCTACACCTTC.

A single count supports this clone. Other DNA variants within this sample encode the same CDR3. The chain couples TRBV20-1 to TRBJ2-7, with a weak D call TRBD1 (6 bases). The germline V and J ends were trimmed by 2 bases and 6 bases, with 8 bases remaining between them. The CDR3 has 11 residues. In germline, CDR1 is DFQATT, CDR2 SNEGSKA (reference sequence). DNA of the CDR3: TGCAGTGCTAGAACAGGGAGCGAGCAGTACTTC. It translates to CSARTGSEQYF.

With respect to this clone: A much bigger clone sits one base away, suggesting this may be a read error. The CDR3 loop reads CSAREVYGYTF. DNA of the CDR3: TGCAGTGCTAGAGAGGTCTATGGCTACACCTTC. The rearrangement joins TRBV20-1 to TRBJ1-2; D is uncertain. Per germline, CDR1 DFQATT and CDR2 SNEGSKA (reference sequence). Trimming pared 0 bases from V and 4 bases from J, leaving 3 bases between. The CDR3 is made up of 11 amino acids.

The chain joins TRBV19 to TRBJ2-7; 10 bases align to TRBD2. The CDR3 has 17 amino acids. Trimming at V came to 5 bases and at J to 2 bases, leaving 12 bases not matched to a gene. Germline lookup yields CDR1 LNHDA and CDR2 SQIVND (reference sequence). The CDR3 loop reads CASSFGRTSGIAYEQYF. The CDR3 region has the DNA TGTGCCAGTAGTTTTGGCCGAACTAGCGGGATTGCCTACGAGCAGTACTTC.

In regard to this clone: Being one base from a much bigger clone, this may be a read error. J is TRBJ2-3 and V is TRBV6-6; D not resolved. V was trimmed by 4 bases and J by 5 bases, leaving 4 bases between them. This CDR3 is built from 11 residues. The germline CDR1 and CDR2 sequences are MNHNY and SVGAGI (reference sequence). CDR3 residues: CASSLVDTQYF. CDR3 sequence (DNA): TGTGCCAGCAGTTTGGTAGATACGCAGTATTTT.

This clone was detected only a few times. The CDR3 sequence: CASSSPWAGSYEQYF. CDR3 in DNA: TGTGCCAGCAGCTCCCCGTGGGCAGGCTCCTACGAGCAGTACTTC. The chain employs TRBV5-8 and TRBJ2-7; D unclear. From germline, CDR1 is SGHTS and CDR2 YDEGEE. The CDR3 length is 15 residues. V shed 3 bases and J shed 0 bases, with 13 bases lying between them.

Only one count was recorded for this clone. This chain connects TRBV7-2 to TRBJ2-3, with 12 bases that match TRBD2. The germline V gene encodes CDR1 SGHTA and CDR2 FQGNSA. After removal of 5 bases from V and 8 bases from J, the junction contained 8 bases not matched to a gene. There are 15 residues in the CDR3. CDR3 sequence: CASSLTSGSAGTQYF. The CDR3 DNA is TGTGCCAGCAGCCTGACTAGCGGGAGCGCGGGTACGCAGTATTTT.

On this clone: Different DNA sequences within this sample yield the same CDR3. Here the CDR3 reads CASSLAGGADTQYF. The DNA of the CDR3 is TGCGCCAGCAGCTTGGCCGGTGGGGCAGATACGCAGTATTTT. The chain recombines TRBV5-1 with TRBJ2-3, with unresolved D. In germline, CDR1 is SGHRS, CDR2 YFSETQ. Trimming removed 0 bases at V and 4 bases at J, with 9 bases between. This CDR3 contains 14 residues.

The J gene is TRBJ2-1, the V gene TRBV30; tentative D call: TRBD2 (5 bases). In germline, CDR1 is GTSNPN, CDR2 SVGIG (reference sequence). This CDR3 contains 16 residues. The V and J ends lost 0 bases and 2 bases respectively, with 14 bases between them. CDR3 nucleotides: TGTGCCTGGAGTGTGATGGGTAGCGTAGCCTACAATGAGCAGTTCTTC. This encodes CAWSVMGSVAYNEQFF.

V is TRBV5-1 and J is TRBJ1-1; no reliable D call. From germline, CDR1 is SGHRS and CDR2 YFSETQ. Trimming left V 3 bases short and J 3 bases short, with 15 bases between. The CDR3 length is 15 residues. CDR3: CASSSLSGSDTEAFF. The CDR3 nucleotides read TGCGCCAGCAGCTCCCTTTCGGGGAGCGACACTGAAGCTTTCTTT.

This chain joins TRBV10-3 and TRBJ2-2; tentative D call: TRBD1 (6 bases). CDR1 and CDR2 from the germline V gene are ENHRY and SYGVKD. CDR3 length: 14 residues. V gave up 6 bases and J gave up 0 bases, with 8 bases separating them. This CDR3 is CAIRDSSNTGELFF. The CDR3 coding sequence is TGTGCCATCAGGGACAGTTCGAACACCGGGGAGCTGTTTTTT.

This clone was recorded once. The V gene is TRBV23-1, the J gene TRBJ2-3; D possibly corresponds to TRBD2 (6 bases). TRBV23-1 falls under the ORF class, with uncertain function. This CDR3 has 14 residues. Trimming took off 3 bases at V and 5 bases at J, with 12 bases between the two ends. The CDR3 sequence is CASSQEGMGDTQYF. In nucleotides, the CDR3 is TGCGCCAGCAGTCAGGAGGGAATGGGAGATACGCAGTATTTT.

The chain employs TRBV7-2 and TRBJ1-4; D may be TRBD1 (6 bases). From germline, CDR1 is SGHTA and CDR2 FQGNSA. The CDR3 sequence is 14 residues long. V shed 1 base and J shed 12 bases, with 15 bases lying between them. In DNA form, the CDR3 reads TGTGCCAGCAGCTTAGTAGGCGGGGGCGGTGAACTGTTTTTT. Amino acids: CASSLVGGGGELFF.